This T cell receptor beta chain was recorded in a study of lymphopenia after photon versus proton radiotherapy. Points from the study as a whole: Better survival with proton therapy was suggested as possible, not demonstrated. A bigger post-nadir fall in TCR diversity correlated inversely with survival time in deceased patients.

The CDR3 totals 16 residues. The V gene lost 4 bases and the J gene lost 5 bases, with 18 bases spanning the gap. The germline V gene has CDR1 SGHDT and CDR2 YYEEEE. Generated by immunoSEQ multiplex PCR, the TCRdb table keeps only in-frame clones and is missing some. The sample yields approximately 23,000 clones, 75% to 90% seen once. A remark on this clone: Its antigen is not identified.

The receptor comes from a man older than 75 with esophageal cancer. V is TRBV5-6 and J is TRBJ2-2; no clear D. Sequencing was performed on peripheral blood, taken from a patient treated with proton-based radiotherapy. For the CDR3, the DNA is TGTGCCAGCAGCCCCCGGCCGGGTCGTGGTACCGGGGAGCTGTTTTTT. Amino acid sequence: CASSPRPGRGTGELFF.